The 30 T cell receptor beta chains below come from one sample, sequenced in a study of cytomegalovirus exposure and HLA in healthy donors. In the PCR, 60 Vbeta and 13 Jbeta primers were used. The protocol was immunoSEQ multiplex PCR, while the TCRdb copy is restricted to in-frame clones and leaves out a portion. The data contain roughly 97,000 clones, around 73% of them seen just once; the ten biggest clones take up over 3%. Sequencing input: PBMCs. All receptors come from a man aged 35-49 years in good health and CMV-seronegative.

This sequence joins TRBV11-2 and TRBJ1-5; D might be TRBD1 (5 bases). This CDR3 has 15 residues. The V end lost 5 bases, the J end lost 0 bases, and 11 bases lay between the germline ends. Germline CDR1 and CDR2: SGHAT and FQNNGV. The CDR3 bases are TGTGCCAGCAGCGCAGGGCCTTATAGCAATCAGCCCCAGCATTTT. Encoded protein: CASSAGPYSNQPQHF.

This chain links TRBV4-1 with TRBJ2-1; D ambiguous. CDR1 and CDR2 (germline): MGHRA, YSYEKL. The germline V and J ends were trimmed by 1 base and 6 bases, with 7 bases remaining between them. CDR3 size: 13 residues. The CDR3 reads CASSQAYFNEQFF. CDR3 coding DNA: TGCGCCAGCAGCCAAGCTTACTTCAATGAGCAGTTCTTC.

The rearrangement uses TRBV7-8 and TRBJ2-7; D unclear. This CDR3 comprises 12 residues. Germline-derived CDR1 and CDR2 are SGHVS and FQNEAQ. Trimming stripped 0 bases from V and 3 bases from J, with 3 bases between. The CDR3 region is CASSLAYYEQYF. CDR3 nucleotides: TGTGCCAGCAGCTTAGCGTACTACGAGCAGTACTTC.

With respect to this clone: The CDR3 end shows no conserved phenylalanine or tryptophan, and so a read error is likely. The V gene is TRBV9, the J gene TRBJ2-3; no definite D call. Trimming took 2 bases from V and 2 from J, leaving 3 bases between them. The CDR3 spans 12 residues. Looked up from germline, CDR1 is SGDLS and CDR2 is YYNGEE. CDR3 region: CASSVATDTQYV. DNA for the CDR3: TGTGCCAGCAGCGTCGCCACAGATACGCAGTATGTT.

This clone was seen a single time. This chain joins TRBV6-5 and TRBJ2-1; no definite D call. V was trimmed by 5 bases and J by 4 bases, leaving 3 bases between them. CDR1 and CDR2 (germline): MNHEY, SVGAGI. This CDR3 region has 11 residues. Here the CDR3 reads CASSQYNEQFF. CDR3 in DNA: TGTGCCAGCAGTCAGTACAATGAGCAGTTCTTC.

This chain joins TRBV7-2 and TRBJ2-4; weak D call: TRBD2 (5 bases). Deletions cut 5 bases from V and 8 bases from J, with 13 bases between. This CDR3 is built from 13 residues. The germline V gene has CDR1 SGHTA and CDR2 FQGNSA. CDR3 in amino acids: CASSRSSLHIQYF. The DNA for the CDR3 is TGTGCCAGCAGCCGATCTAGCTTGCACATTCAGTACTTC. The variable domain in full, with the rest retrieved from reference TRBV7-2 and TRBJ2-4, is GAGVSQSPSNKVTEKGKDVELRCDPISGHTALYWYRQSLGQGLEFLIYFQGNSAPDKSGLPSDRFSAERTGGSVSTLTIQRTQQEDSAVYLCASSRSSLHIQYFGAGTRLSVL.

The genes are TRBV5-1 and TRBJ2-7, with D maybe TRBD1 (6 bases). This CDR3 is 14 amino acids long. Germline CDR1 is SGHRS and CDR2 is YFSETQ. Trimming removed 2 bases from V and 3 bases from J, with 12 bases in between. The CDR3 here is CASSFEGVGYEQYF. CDR3 coding DNA: TGCGCCAGCAGCTTTGAGGGGGTCGGCTACGAGCAGTACTTC.

This clone has just a few counts. The rearrangement joins TRBV6-5 to TRBJ1-6; D may be TRBD1 (5 bases). Germline V gene data show CDR1 as MNHEY and CDR2 as SVGAGI. This CDR3 is 15 amino acids long. V was shortened by 1 base and J by 9 bases, with 13 bases between the two germline ends. CDR3 in DNA: TGTGCCAGCAGTTACTATGGCAGGGTGGGTTCACCCCTCCACTTT. Its protein product is CASSYYGRVGSPLHF.

This clone was detected a few times. The rearrangement links TRBV4-1 to TRBJ2-3, with 7 bases aligning to TRBD1. Losses at the gene ends were 4 bases for V and 0 bases for J; bases not matched to a gene: 7. This CDR3 region has 16 residues. Looked up from germline, CDR1 is MGHRA and CDR2 is YSYEKL. The CDR3 loop reads CASSPYRGTSTDTQYF. The CDR3 region has the DNA TGCGCCAGCAGCCCATACAGGGGAACTAGCACAGATACGCAGTATTTT.

The chain has TRBV6-1 and TRBJ2-7; maybe TRBD1 (5 bases). V lost 6 bases and J lost 3, with 12 bases in between. CDR3 length equals 13 residues. Germline CDR1 reads MNHNS; CDR2 reads SASEGT. The CDR3 DNA reads TGTGCCAGCAGCACAGGCTACTTCTACGAGCAGTACGTC. Encoded protein: CASSTGYFYEQYV.

The rearrangement uses TRBV6-6 and TRBJ2-1, with 8 bases identical to TRBD2. Germline CDR1 is MNHNY and CDR2 is SVGAGI (reference sequence). This CDR3 comprises 14 residues. V lost 6 bases and J lost 11; bases outside the gene matches: 12. This CDR3 reads CASRDRTGGPKQFF. The CDR3 bases are TGTGCCAGCAGAGATAGAACGGGGGGGCCCAAGCAGTTCTTC.

The chain uses TRBV28 and TRBJ1-5; 10 bases map to TRBD1. Germline CDR1 is MDHEN and CDR2 is SYDVKM. Germline trimming cut 5 bases from V and 7 bases from J; bases unmatched to any gene: 8. This CDR3 region has 15 residues. The CDR3 nucleotides are TGTGCCAGCAGTGGGGACAGGGGAACATGGCAGCCCCAGCATTTT. Its translation: CASSGDRGTWQPQHF.

V and J are TRBV13 and TRBJ1-6, with D possibly TRBD1 on 5 matching bases. Germline CDR1 PRHDT, CDR2 FYEKMQ (reference sequence). The CDR3 runs 16 residues. Trimming stripped 2 bases from V and 8 bases from J, with 16 bases between. The CDR3 bases are TGTGCCAGCAGCTTATCAGGGACGGGAGGGGATTCACCCCTCCACTTT. Protein product: CASSLSGTGGDSPLHF. The variable domain in full, completed from reference TRBV13 and TRBJ1-6, reads AAGVIQSPRHLIKEKRETATLKCYPIPRHDTVYWYQQGPGQDPQFLISFYEKMQSDKGSIPDRFSAQQFSDYHSELNMSSLELGDSALYFCASSLSGTGGDSPLHFGNGTRLTVT.

The V gene is TRBV6-5, the J gene TRBJ2-3; 8 bases are shared with TRBD1. J was trimmed by 1 base and V by 2 bases; bases with no gene match: 2. This CDR3 has 15 residues. Germline assignment: CDR1 MNHEY and CDR2 SVGAGI. The CDR3 DNA reads TGTGCCAGCAGTTACGAGGGACAGGGCACAGATACGCAGTATTTT. Translation: CASSYEGQGTDTQYF.

The gene calls are TRBV6-6 and TRBJ1-2, with TRBD1 as a possible D gene (6 bases). V shed 6 bases and J shed 4 bases, with 9 bases lying between them. There are 12 residues in the CDR3. The germline V gene encodes CDR1 MNHNY and CDR2 SVGAGI (reference sequence). DNA for the CDR3: TGTGCCAGCAGCCGACAGGTCTATGGCTACACCTTC. Translating it yields CASSRQVYGYTF.

V and J are TRBV27 and TRBJ2-7; D uncertain. Germline CDR1 reads MNHEY; CDR2 reads SMNVEV (reference sequence). There are 13 residues in the CDR3. Trimming left V 3 bases short and J 5 bases short, with 11 bases between. Here the CDR3 DNA reads TGTGCCAGCAGTTTTTATCCAGGCCACGAGCAGTACTTC. Amino acids: CASSFYPGHEQYF.

In DNA, the CDR3 is TGCGCCAGCAGCCAAGATCTAACAGGGGGAACCTATGGCTACACCTTC. It specifies CASSQDLTGGTYGYTF. The chain has TRBV4-3 and TRBJ1-2; the match to TRBD1 covers 8 bases. V dropped 0 bases and J dropped 4; count of bases not matched to a gene: 7. Looked up from germline, CDR1 is LGHNA and CDR2 is YSLEER. The CDR3 totals 16 residues.

The chain links TRBV5-1 to TRBJ2-7; perhaps TRBD1 as D (5 bases). V lost 0 bases and J lost 6, with 16 bases in between. There are 15 residues in the CDR3. CDR1 and CDR2 (germline): SGHRS, YFSETQ. The CDR3 protein is CASSLEGSARIEQYF. CDR3 nucleotide sequence: TGCGCCAGCAGCTTGGAGGGGTCGGCGAGGATCGAGCAGTACTTC.

This clone was found a few times. The gene calls are TRBV4-2 and TRBJ2-1, with 7 bases fitting TRBD2. The CDR3 runs to 17 residues. J lost 0 bases, V lost 0 bases, and 5 bases had no gene match. Looked up from germline, CDR1 is LGHNA and CDR2 is YNFKEQ. The DNA of the CDR3 is TGTGCCAGCAGCCAAGATGCCGGGGGGATCTCCTACAATGAGCAGTTCTTC. Its protein product is CASSQDAGGISYNEQFF.

Here the CDR3 reads CASSEPGGLGETQYF. The CDR3 DNA sequence: TGTGCCAGCAGTGAACCAGGGGGGTTGGGAGAGACCCAGTACTTC. J is TRBJ2-5 and V is TRBV27; D possibly corresponds to TRBD1 (7 bases). From germline, CDR1 is MNHEY and CDR2 SMNVEV (reference sequence). The germline V and J ends were trimmed by 5 bases and 4 bases, with 17 bases remaining between them. The CDR3 is made up of 15 amino acids.

The chain carries TRBV7-2 and TRBJ1-4; TRBD1 might be the D (5 bases). The CDR3 totals 15 residues. Trimming cost V 5 bases and J 3 bases, with 13 bases left between them. Germline-derived CDR1 and CDR2 are SGHTA and FQGNSA. CDR3 in DNA: TGTGCCAGCAGCCTACAGGCGGCTGCTAATGAAAAACTGTTTTTT. This codes for CASSLQAAANEKLFF.

The chain has TRBV12-1 and TRBJ1-4; the table's D call of TRBD1 was not tested on the DNA. TRBV12-1 is described as a pseudogene. This CDR3 is 13 amino acids long. CDR3 nucleotide sequence: TGTGCCAGCAGCTCAACTGTCGGGACAGGGGATTTTTTT. Amino acids: CASSSTVGTGDFF.

The CDR3 protein is CASSPRSGERKLFF. The CDR3 DNA reads TGCGCCAGCAGCCCCCGGAGCGGGGAGAGAAAACTGTTTTTT. V and J are TRBV4-1 and TRBJ1-4, with D hard to call. Trimming shortened V by 4 bases and J by 10 bases, and 16 bases separated the two germline ends. Germline CDR1 reads MGHRA; CDR2 reads YSYEKL. CDR3 length: 14 amino acids.

The table lists this clone with a count of one. V is TRBV7-3 and J is TRBJ2-3, with 15 bases that match TRBD2. This CDR3 comprises 19 residues. The V and J ends lost 4 bases and 1 base, in that order; junction bases with no gene match: 9. The V gene's germline CDR1 is SGHTA and CDR2 FQGTGA. This CDR3 reads CASSSGGLAGGWGTDTQYF. In DNA, the CDR3 is TGTGCCAGCAGCTCCGGGGGACTAGCGGGGGGATGGGGCACAGATACGCAGTATTTT.

This clone was detected only a few times. This chain connects TRBV30 to TRBJ2-5, with 8 bases identical to TRBD1. The V gene's germline CDR1 is GTSNPN and CDR2 SVGIG (reference sequence). This CDR3 comprises 14 residues. V gave up 5 bases and J gave up 2 bases; unmatched junction bases: 7. As DNA, the CDR3 is TGTGCCTGGGGGACAGGTCTGTCACAAGAGACCCAGTACTTC. It encodes CAWGTGLSQETQYF.

V usage is TRBV5-1 and J usage is TRBJ2-3; D possibly corresponds to TRBD2 (7 bases). The CDR3 runs to 14 residues. The V end lost 6 bases, the J end lost 4 bases, and 15 bases lay between the germline ends. CDR1 is SGHRS and CDR2 is YFSETQ in the germline V gene. DNA of the CDR3: TGCGCCAGCATCCTGGGGGGGCCCTCAGATACGCAGTATTTT. Its protein product is CASILGGPSDTQYF.

V and J are TRBV18 and TRBJ1-4; D gene unclear. There are 15 residues in the CDR3. The germline V and J ends were trimmed by 3 bases and 7 bases, with 15 bases remaining between them. Germline loops: CDR1 KGHSH, CDR2 LQKENI. The CDR3 protein is CASSPSHERGEKLFF. The CDR3 DNA reads TGTGCCAGCTCACCCTCCCATGAGCGTGGTGAAAAACTGTTTTTT.

The chain uses TRBV6-6 and TRBJ2-2; the match to TRBD1 covers 10 bases. The CDR3 has 16 residues. The germline V gene encodes CDR1 MNHNY and CDR2 SVGAGI (reference sequence). After removal of 5 bases from V and 6 bases from J, the junction contained 9 bases not matched to a gene. This CDR3 is CASSPWGTGDAGELFF. CDR3 coding DNA: TGTGCCAGCAGTCCCTGGGGGACAGGGGATGCCGGGGAGCTGTTTTTT.

The chain couples TRBV4-1 to TRBJ2-2, with TRBD1 matching 7 bases. Germline V gene sequence: CDR1 MGHRA, CDR2 YSYEKL. The CDR3 spans 17 residues. The V and J ends lost 0 bases and 0 bases, in that order; junction bases with no gene match: 4. This chain's CDR3 is CASSQERGGANTGELFF. The DNA of the CDR3 is TGCGCCAGCAGCCAAGAGAGAGGGGGCGCGAACACCGGGGAGCTGTTTTTT.

The gene calls are TRBV5-6 and TRBJ1-2; 7 positions agree with TRBD1. Germline V gene lookup returns CDR1 SGHDT and CDR2 YYEEEE. The CDR3 has 16 amino acids. V was clipped by 1 base and J by 5 bases; unmatched bases: 11. DNA for the CDR3: TGTGCCAGCAGCTTGTTTGGAGGGGGCGCTCGATATGGCTACACCTTC. Its translation is CASSLFGGGARYGYTF.